A selection of T cell receptor beta chains follows, all from one sample in a study of post-analysis software for immune sequencing data. TCRdb analysed the PCR reads with MiXCR anew, one entry per CDR3 protein. In the table there are 650,000 to 900,000 distinct CDR3 sequences, about half of which are singletons. Source material: blood. The source is a girl aged 5-17 years with multiple sclerosis. Both conserved end residues are part of each CDR3. The D gene is left open where the match is weak. Clone sizes are given selectively: once, few, many, or a class where the clone is expanded.

clone_size,j_call,v_call,d_call,cdr3_nt,cdr3_aa
-,TRBJ2-5,TRBV9,TRBD2,TGTGCCAGCAGCGTAGCAGGAGCGGGAGCGCGGGTCGGAGAGACCCAGTACTTC,CASSVAGAGARVGETQYF
-,TRBJ2-7,TRBV7-9,-,TGTGCCAGCAGCCATCCCAGGGGCGATGCCTACGAGCAGTACTTC,CASSHPRGDAYEQYF
few,TRBJ2-3,TRBV4-3,TRBD2,TGCGCCAGCAGCCAAGATGATCATAGCGGGAGGGCCGTCGCAGATACGCAGTATTTT,CASSQDDHSGRAVADTQYF
-,TRBJ2-4,TRBV20-1,-,TGCAGTGCTAGTATGGGACTCTTTGAGCAGTACTTC,CSASMGLFEQYF
few,TRBJ2-3,TRBV20-1,-,TGCAGTGCTAGATCCCGGATAGCGGATTTTACAGATACGCAGTATTTT,CSARSRIADFTDTQYF
-,TRBJ2-5,TRBV5-1,TRBD2,TGCGCCAGCAGCTTGGGGGCTAGCGGGAGGTTCTACAATGAGCAGTACTTC,CASSLGASGRFYNEQYF
few,TRBJ1-2,TRBV15,-,TGTGCCACCAGTCTTGACAGGAACTATGGCTACACCTTC,CATSLDRNYGYTF
-,TRBJ2-3,TRBV7-9,-,TGTGCCAGCAGCTTAGCCCTAGCAGGAGTACCAGATACGCAGTATTTT,CASSLALAGVPDTQYF
-,TRBJ2-1,TRBV7-4,TRBD2,TGTGCCAGCAGCCAGGGACTAGCGGGAAAATCCAATGAGCAGTTCTTC,CASSQGLAGKSNEQFF
-,TRBJ2-6,TRBV12-3/TRBV12-4,-,TGTGCCAGCAGCTCTACCAATATCTCTGGGGCCAACGTCCTGACTTTC,CASSSTNISGANVLTF
few,TRBJ2-7,TRBV20-1,-,TGCAGTGCTAGAATAGACAGCTTGAGCTCCTACGAGCAGTACTTC,CSARIDSLSSYEQYF
-,TRBJ1-2,TRBV10-2,-,TGCGCCAGCCCCGTTGGAGTTGCCTATGGCTACACCTTC,CASPVGVAYGYTF
few,TRBJ1-5,TRBV14,TRBD1,TGTGCCAGCTCACAAGGGGGCGGGAATCAGCCCCAGCATTTT,CASSQGGGNQPQHF
few,TRBJ2-5,TRBV4-1,-,TGCGCCAGCAGCCAAGAGGGGCTAGTAGAGACCCAGTACTTC,CASSQEGLVETQYF
-,TRBJ1-2,TRBV24-1,-,TGTGCCACCAGTGATTCAGGATGGTCGGGTGACTTAAGTGCTGGCTACACCTTC,CATSDSGWSGDLSAGYTF
-,TRBJ2-3,TRBV7-8,-,TGTGCCAGCAGCCCCGGCGGGGGCCCGGCAGGCACAGATACGCAGTATTTT,CASSPGGGPAGTDTQYF
few,TRBJ2-3,TRBV20-1,-,TGCAGTGCTAGTCCTAGCACAGATACGCAGTATTTT,CSASPSTDTQYF
few,TRBJ2-7,TRBV6-5,-,TGTGCCAGCAGTTACTCAGGGAGCAGGTACGAGCAGTACTTC,CASSYSGSRYEQYF
-,TRBJ2-7,TRBV5-1,TRBD2,TGCGCCAGCAGCCCCTCGACTAGCGGGGCCACCGCCTACGAGCAGTACTTC,CASSPSTSGATAYEQYF
-,TRBJ2-7,TRBV7-2,-,TGTGCCAGCAGCATAAGGGACCACGAGCAGTACTTC,CASSIRDHEQYF
-,TRBJ2-1,TRBV27,-,TGTGCCAGCCAGGGGGAGGCCTACAATGAGCAGTTCTTC,CASQGEAYNEQFF
-,TRBJ2-3,TRBV4-2,-,TGTGCCAGCAGCCAAGAGCTCCGGGAGTCCCGCACAGATACGCAGTATTTT,CASSQELRESRTDTQYF
-,TRBJ2-7,TRBV18,-,TGTGCCAGCTCACCATGCCAGACCTACGAGCAGTACTTC,CASSPCQTYEQYF